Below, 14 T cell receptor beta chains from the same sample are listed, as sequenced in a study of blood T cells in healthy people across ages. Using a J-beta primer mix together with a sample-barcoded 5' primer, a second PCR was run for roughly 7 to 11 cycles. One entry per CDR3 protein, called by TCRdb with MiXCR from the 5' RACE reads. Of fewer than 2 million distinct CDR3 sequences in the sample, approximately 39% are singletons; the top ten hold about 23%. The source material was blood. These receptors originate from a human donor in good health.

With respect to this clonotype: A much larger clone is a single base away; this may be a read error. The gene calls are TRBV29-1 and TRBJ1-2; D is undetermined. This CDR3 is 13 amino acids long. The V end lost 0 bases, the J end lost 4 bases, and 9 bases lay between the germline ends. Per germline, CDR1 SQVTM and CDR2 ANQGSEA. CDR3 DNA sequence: TGCAGCGTTGAAGATCTGGCAACCTATGGCTACACCTTC. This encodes CSVEDLATYGYTF.

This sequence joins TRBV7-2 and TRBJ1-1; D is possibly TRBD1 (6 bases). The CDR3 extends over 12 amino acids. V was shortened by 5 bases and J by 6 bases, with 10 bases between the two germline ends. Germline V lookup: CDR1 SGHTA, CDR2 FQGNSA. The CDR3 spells CASSRTAPEAFF. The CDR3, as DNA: TGTGCCAGCAGCCGGACAGCTCCTGAAGCTTTCTTT.

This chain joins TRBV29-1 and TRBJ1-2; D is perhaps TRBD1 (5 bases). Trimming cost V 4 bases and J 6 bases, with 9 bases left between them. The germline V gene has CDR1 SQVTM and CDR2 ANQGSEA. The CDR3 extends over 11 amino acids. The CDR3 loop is CSVVGGDGYTF. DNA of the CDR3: TGCAGCGTTGTCGGGGGGGATGGCTACACCTTC.

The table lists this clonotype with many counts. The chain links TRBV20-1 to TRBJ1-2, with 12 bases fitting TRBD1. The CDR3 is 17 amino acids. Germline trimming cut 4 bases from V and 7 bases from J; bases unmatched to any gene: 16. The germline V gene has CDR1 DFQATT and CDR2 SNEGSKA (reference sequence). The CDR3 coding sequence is TGCAGTGCTACCGACAAGGGGACAGGGGGCGAACTCTCTGGCTACACCTTC. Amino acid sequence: CSATDKGTGGELSGYTF.

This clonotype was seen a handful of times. The CDR3 loop reads CASMGLAGQDEQFF. The CDR3 coding sequence is TGCGCCAGCATGGGACTAGCGGGGCAAGATGAGCAGTTCTTC. V and J are TRBV5-1 and TRBJ2-1, with TRBD2 identical over 13 bases. Germline trimming cut 6 bases from V and 8 bases from J; bases unmatched to any gene: 5. Germline assignment: CDR1 SGHRS and CDR2 YFSETQ. This CDR3 is built from 14 residues.

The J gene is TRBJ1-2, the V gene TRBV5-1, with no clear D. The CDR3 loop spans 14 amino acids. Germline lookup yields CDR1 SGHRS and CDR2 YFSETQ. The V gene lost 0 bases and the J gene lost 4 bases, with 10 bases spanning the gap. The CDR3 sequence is CASSLVKGGYGYTF. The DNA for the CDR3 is TGCGCCAGCAGCTTGGTGAAGGGAGGCTATGGCTACACCTTC. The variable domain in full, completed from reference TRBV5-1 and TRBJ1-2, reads KAGVTQTPRYLIKTRGQQVTLSCSPISGHRSVSWYQQTPGQGLQFLFEYFSETQRNKGNFPGRFSGRQFSNSRSEMNVSTLELGDSALYLCASSLVKGGYGYTFGSGTRLTVV.

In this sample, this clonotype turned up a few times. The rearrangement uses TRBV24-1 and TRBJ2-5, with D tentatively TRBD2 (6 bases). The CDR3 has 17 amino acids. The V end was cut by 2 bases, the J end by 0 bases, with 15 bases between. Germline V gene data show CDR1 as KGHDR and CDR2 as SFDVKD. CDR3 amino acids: CATSDSAAGRNQETQYF. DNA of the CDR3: TGTGCCACCAGTGATTCCGCCGCGGGGAGAAACCAAGAGACCCAGTACTTC.

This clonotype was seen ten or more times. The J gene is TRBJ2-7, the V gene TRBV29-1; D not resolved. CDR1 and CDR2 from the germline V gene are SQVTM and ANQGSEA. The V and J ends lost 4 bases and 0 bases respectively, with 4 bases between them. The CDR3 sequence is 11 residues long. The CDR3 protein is CSVVGSYEQYF. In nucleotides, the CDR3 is TGCAGCGTTGTGGGCTCCTACGAGCAGTACTTC.

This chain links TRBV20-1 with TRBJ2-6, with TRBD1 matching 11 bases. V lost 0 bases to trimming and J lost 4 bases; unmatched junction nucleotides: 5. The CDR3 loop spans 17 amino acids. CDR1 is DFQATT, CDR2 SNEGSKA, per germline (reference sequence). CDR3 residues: CSAREGDRGSGANVLTF. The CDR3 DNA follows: TGCAGTGCTAGAGAGGGGGACAGGGGGAGCGGGGCCAACGTCCTGACTTTC.

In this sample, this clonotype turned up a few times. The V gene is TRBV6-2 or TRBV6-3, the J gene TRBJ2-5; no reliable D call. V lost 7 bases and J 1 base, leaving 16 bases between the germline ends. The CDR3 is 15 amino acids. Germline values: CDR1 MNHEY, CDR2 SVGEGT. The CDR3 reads CASMDGQLGQETQYF. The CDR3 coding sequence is TGTGCCAGCATGGACGGTCAGTTAGGCCAAGAGACCCAGTACTTC.

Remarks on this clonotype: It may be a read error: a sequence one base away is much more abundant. CDR3 nucleotides: TGTGCCAGCAGCCGCCCGGACAGGGCGAACAATGAGCAGTTCTTC. As protein: CASSRPDRANNEQFF. The chain is built from TRBV7-2 and TRBJ2-1; 8 bases are a match to TRBD1. J was trimmed by 5 bases and V by 5 bases; bases with no gene match: 8. The CDR3 runs 15 residues. Germline CDR1 reads SGHTA; CDR2 reads FQGNSA.

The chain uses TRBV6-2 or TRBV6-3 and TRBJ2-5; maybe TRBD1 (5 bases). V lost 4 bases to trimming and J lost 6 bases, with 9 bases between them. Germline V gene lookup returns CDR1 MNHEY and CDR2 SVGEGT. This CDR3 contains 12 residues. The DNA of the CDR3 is TGTGCCAGCAGTTTCCGACAGAAGACCCAGTACTTC. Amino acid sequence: CASSFRQKTQYF.

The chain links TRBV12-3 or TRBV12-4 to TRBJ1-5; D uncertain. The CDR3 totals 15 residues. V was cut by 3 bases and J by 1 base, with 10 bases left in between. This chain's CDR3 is CASSFGELSNQPQHF. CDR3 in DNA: TGTGCCAGCAGTTTCGGGGAATTAAGCAATCAGCCCCAGCATTTT.

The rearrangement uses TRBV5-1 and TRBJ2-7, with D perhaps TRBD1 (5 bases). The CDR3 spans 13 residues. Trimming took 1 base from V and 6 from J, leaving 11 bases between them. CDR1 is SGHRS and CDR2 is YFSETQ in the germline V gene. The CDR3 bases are TGCGCCAGCAGCTTGAACAGGTTCGGCGAGCAGTACTTC. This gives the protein CASSLNRFGEQYF.